The rows below give T cell receptor beta chains drawn from one sample of a study of blood T cell repertoires in COVID-19. TCRdb's table, derived via immunoSEQ multiplex PCR, lists solely in-frame clones and lacks some. This sample has fewer than 250,000 clones, with 80% found just once. Material for sequencing was peripheral blood. Receptors were obtained from a man aged 55 to 70 with acute or convalescent COVID-19. Each CDR3 is given with its conserved first and last residue. A D gene is named only where the DNA matches it firmly. Clone size, where shown, is once, few, many, or a class for clones that have expanded.

TRBV24-1,NA,14,NA,TRBJ2-5,TGTGCCACCAGTGGCTCCGGGACATTAGAGACCCAGTACTTC,CATSGSGTLETQYF
TRBV12-5,NA,15,TRBD2,TRBJ2-1,TGTGCTAGTGGTTTGGGGACTAGCGGGTACAATGAGCAGTTCTTC,CASGLGTSGYNEQFF
TRBV27,NA,15,NA,TRBJ1-2,TGTGCCAGCAGTTTATCAGGGGCGGGGGGTTATGGCTACACCTTC,CASSLSGAGGYGYTF
TRBV3-1/TRBV3-2,NA,16,TRBD2,TRBJ2-1,TGTGCCAGCAGCCAAGCGACTAGCGGGGGGAACAATGAGCAGTTCTTC,CASSQATSGGNNEQFF
TRBV7-3,NA,17,TRBD2,TRBJ2-3,TGTGCCAGCAGCTTAAGAGGGGTCAGCGGGGGCAGTGATACGCAGTATTTT,CASSLRGVSGGSDTQYF
TRBV19,NA,15,NA,TRBJ1-5,TGTGCCAGTAGTGTGACAGCGTATAGCAATCAGCCCCAGCATTTT,CASSVTAYSNQPQHF
TRBV9,NA,15,TRBD2,TRBJ2-1,TGTGCCAGCAGCGTAGGGCTAGCGGCCTACAATGAGCAGTTCTTC,CASSVGLAAYNEQFF
TRBV7-2,NA,16,NA,TRBJ1-5,TGTGCCAGCAGCCAATGGGGGGGACCCCGTAATCAGCCCCAGCATTTT,CASSQWGGPRNQPQHF
TRBV2,NA,14,TRBD1,TRBJ1-1,TGTGCTTCGCTGGGGCAGGGGGCTTGGACTGAAGCTTTCTTT,CASLGQGAWTEAFF
TRBV9,NA,17,TRBD2,TRBJ2-1,TGTGCCAGCAGCGCCTCCCTTACTAGCGGGAGCGCTAATGAGCAGTTCTTC,CASSASLTSGSANEQFF
TRBV12-3/TRBV12-4,few,13,NA,TRBJ2-2,TGTGCCAGCAGTCCTTTTAGCGGCGGGGAGCTGTTTTTT,CASSPFSGGELFF
TRBV11-2,NA,20,TRBD2,TRBJ2-3,TGTGCCAGCAGCTTAGAGGTCGCCGGGATAGCGGGAGGGTACACAGATACGCAGTATTTT,CASSLEVAGIAGGYTDTQYF
TRBV21-1,once,15,NA,TRBJ2-7,TGTGCCAGCAAGGGGGATGAGCGGAAATCCTACGAGCAGTACTTC,CASKGDERKSYEQYF
TRBV3-1/TRBV3-2,NA,16,TRBD2,TRBJ2-7,TGTGCCAGCAGCCCCTCCTTTAGCGGGGGCAGGCACGAGCAGTACTTC,CASSPSFSGGRHEQYF
TRBV6-4,few,17,TRBD1,TRBJ1-5,TGTGCCTTTCCTCCGATTCACAGGGGGCAAGGCAATCAGCCCCAGCATTTT,CAFPPIHRGQGNQPQHF
TRBV18,NA,15,TRBD2,TRBJ2-1,TGTGCCAGCTCACCTGGGGGGGATTCCTACAATGAGCAGTTCTTC,CASSPGGDSYNEQFF
TRBV10-3,NA,16,NA,TRBJ2-1,TGTGCCATCAGTGAGTCCCGACTAACCGCCTACAATGAGCAGTTCTTC,CAISESRLTAYNEQFF
TRBV11-2,NA,18,TRBD1,TRBJ1-2,TGTGCCCTGCTGAGACAGGGAAGACCTGGAGGGGCAAACTATGGCTACACCTTC,CALLRQGRPGGANYGYTF
TRBV7-9,NA,16,TRBD2,TRBJ2-3,TGTGCCAGCAGCTTAGGGGTTAGCGGGAGAACAGATACGCAGTATTTT,CASSLGVSGRTDTQYF
TRBV9,NA,17,NA,TRBJ1-1,TGTGCCAGCAGCGAAGGACTATCGGGTCGCACGAACACTGAAGCTTTCTTT,CASSEGLSGRTNTEAFF
TRBV24-1,NA,15,TRBD1,TRBJ1-2,TGTGCCACCAGTGACCGAGGGACAGCTAACTATGGCTACACCTTC,CATSDRGTANYGYTF
TRBV30,NA,13,NA,TRBJ1-4,TGTGCCTGGAGTACGGGTTTAGGTGAAAAACTGTTTTTT,CAWSTGLGEKLFF
TRBV5-4,NA,13,NA,TRBJ2-7,TGTGCCAGCAGCTCTCAGGGGTCTCGGGAGCAGTACTTC,CASSSQGSREQYF
TRBV2,NA,13,NA,TRBJ1-5,TGTGCCAGCAGTAGGACAGTCAATCAGCCCCAGCATTTT,CASSRTVNQPQHF
TRBV11-2,NA,14,TRBD1,TRBJ1-6,TGTGCCAGCAGCTGGGACAGCTCAAATTCACCCCTCCACTTT,CASSWDSSNSPLHF
TRBV27,NA,13,TRBD2,TRBJ2-7,TGTGCCAGCAGGTCATTAGCGGGATACGAGCAGTACTTC,CASRSLAGYEQYF
TRBV5-1,NA,14,NA,TRBJ2-5,TGCGCCAGCAGCTTGGGGGCAGGGGTGGAGACCCAGTACTTC,CASSLGAGVETQYF
TRBV19,NA,16,TRBD1,TRBJ1-3,TGTGCCAGTAGTATCGTGGGGGGACAGGGGGCCAACACCATATATTTT,CASSIVGGQGANTIYF
TRBV6-5,NA,12,NA,TRBJ1-3,TGTGCCAGCAGCCAGGGGCGAAACACCATATATTTT,CASSQGRNTIYF
TRBV6-1,NA,16,NA,TRBJ2-5,TGTGCCAGCAGTGAAAACCCACCTTATTCCGGTGAGACCCAGTACTTC,CASSENPPYSGETQYF
TRBV3-1/TRBV3-2,NA,16,TRBD2,TRBJ2-5,TGTGCCAGCAGCCAGAGGACTAGCGGGGGCCTAGAGACCCAGTACTTC,CASSQRTSGGLETQYF
TRBV11-2,NA,15,NA,TRBJ2-3,TGTGCCAGCAGCAGGGAGCCTTCCGACCTTAATACGCAGTATTTT,CASSREPSDLNTQYF
TRBV6-5,NA,14,NA,TRBJ2-1,TGTGCCAGCAGGGGTATTGAGGGTTACAATGAGCAGTTCTTC,CASRGIEGYNEQFF
TRBV5-6,many,15,NA,TRBJ1-2,TGTGCCAGCAGCTTGATGTCAGGCCTGAAAGATGGCTACACCTTC,CASSLMSGLKDGYTF
TRBV12-3/TRBV12-4,NA,11,NA,TRBJ2-1,TGTGCCAGCAGTTTGCTAAATGAGCAGTTCTTC,CASSLLNEQFF
TRBV6-5,NA,11,NA,TRBJ1-5,TGTGCCAGCAAAATGGGCCAGCCCCAGCATTTT,CASKMGQPQHF
TRBV3-1/TRBV3-2,once,17,NA,TRBJ2-3,TGTGCCAGCAGCCAAGATGATACCGCAGGACTCACAGATACGCAGTATTTT,CASSQDDTAGLTDTQYF
TRBV19,NA,15,TRBD2,TRBJ2-1,TGTGCCAGTAGTATAGCGGGAGGGACCTACAATGAGCAGTTCTTC,CASSIAGGTYNEQFF
TRBV6-2/TRBV6-3,NA,14,NA,TRBJ1-5,TGTGCCAGCAGCCTGACAGGCAAGGGTCAGCCCCAGCATTTT,CASSLTGKGQPQHF
TRBV19,NA,13,NA,TRBJ1-3,TGTGCCAGTTATAGACAGATGAGCAACACCATATATTTT,CASYRQMSNTIYF
TRBV7-6,NA,20,TRBD1,TRBJ2-7,TGTGCCAGCAGCTTACCGGGCCCTGGGGGACAGGGGGCTTCCTTTTACGAGCAGTACTTC,CASSLPGPGGQGASFYEQYF
TRBV7-4,NA,17,NA,TRBJ1-2,TGTGCCAGCAGCTTAGGACGCCCTCCAGGGTGGGTCTCTGGCTACACCTTC,CASSLGRPPGWVSGYTF
TRBV9,NA,10,NA,TRBJ2-5,TGTGCCAGCGCCAGACACCCCCAGTACTTC,CASARHPQYF
TRBV7-9,NA,14,TRBD2,TRBJ2-4,TGTGCCAGCAGCTTAGTTCGCACGGGGGGCATTCAGTACTTC,CASSLVRTGGIQYF
TRBV21-1,NA,15,NA,TRBJ1-5,TGTGCCAGCAGCAAAGACAGGGGAGGCAATCAGCCCCAGCATTTT,CASSKDRGGNQPQHF
TRBV14,NA,17,TRBD1,TRBJ1-1,TGTGCCAGCAGCCAAGAAAGGACAGGGGGTTTGGGCACTGAAGCTTTCTTT,CASSQERTGGLGTEAFF
TRBV6-5,many,13,NA,TRBJ2-3,TGTGCCAGCAGTAGGAGTCGCACAGATACGCAGTATTTT,CASSRSRTDTQYF
TRBV4-1,NA,11,NA,TRBJ1-4,TGCGCCAGCAGCCCGGGTGGAAAACTGTTTTTT,CASSPGGKLFF
TRBV7-3,NA,13,TRBD1,TRBJ2-3,TGTGCCAGCAGTCGACAGGGAGCAGATACGCAGTATTTT,CASSRQGADTQYF
TRBV4-1,NA,15,TRBD1,TRBJ2-7,TGCGCCAGCAGCCACCCTGGACAGGCGACCTACGAGCAGTACTTC,CASSHPGQATYEQYF
TRBV29-1,few,15,TRBD1,TRBJ2-7,TGCAGCGTTGAAGATGAACGGACAGGGCCCTACGAGCAGTACTTC,CSVEDERTGPYEQYF
TRBV19,NA,13,NA,TRBJ1-3,TGTGCCAGTAGTCCGTACAGGGAGGGCACCATATATTTT,CASSPYREGTIYF
TRBV11-2,NA,14,NA,TRBJ2-2,TGTGCCAGCAGCTTATTGCGAGCGACCGGGGAGCTGTTTTTT,CASSLLRATGELFF
TRBV6-5,NA,14,NA,TRBJ1-2,TGTGCCAGCAGTCCCTACCGGGGGGACAATGGCTACACCTTC,CASSPYRGDNGYTF
TRBV7-8,NA,16,NA,TRBJ2-1,TGTGCCAGCAGCTTATGGGGGGCAGGGGGTTACAATGAGCAGTTCTTC,CASSLWGAGGYNEQFF
TRBV6-1,NA,17,NA,TRBJ2-1,TGTGCCAGCAGTGGTGGGGACTTTTACCTGGTCTACAATGAGCAGTTCTTC,CASSGGDFYLVYNEQFF
TRBV7-2,NA,13,TRBD1,TRBJ1-1,TGTGCCAGCAGCCGACAGGGGGGGACTGAAGCTTTCTTT,CASSRQGGTEAFF
TRBV10-1,once,14,NA,TRBJ2-7,TGCGCCAGCAGTGAGTCGGGGCGAACCTACGAGCAGTACTTC,CASSESGRTYEQYF
TRBV3-1/TRBV3-2,NA,16,NA,TRBJ1-2,TGTGCCAGCAGCCAAGTTTTGACAGCCTTGAACTATGGCTACACCTTC,CASSQVLTALNYGYTF